This is a list of T cell receptor beta chains from one sample in a study of cytomegalovirus exposure and HLA in healthy donors. Some clones are missing from TCRdb's copy, which holds only in-frame ones; the method was immunoSEQ multiplex PCR. The sample yields hundreds of thousands of clones, 85% to 90% seen once. The sequenced sample was PBMCs. Source of these receptors: a woman between 18 and 29 years old in good health and CMV-seronegative. The CDR3 runs from the conserved cysteine through the conserved F or W. Fields, in order: V gene, clone size, D gene, J gene, CDR3 protein, CDR3 DNA. D genes are given only for firm matches. Part of the rows lack a size; the others show once, few, many or a class for expanded clones.

v_gene: TRBV19
abundance: .
d_gene: TRBD2
j_gene: TRBJ2-3
CDR3aa: CASSPNSGGHTDTQYF
CDR3nt: TGTGCCAGTTCCCCGAATAGCGGGGGGCACACAGATACGCAGTATTTT

v_gene: TRBV4-1
abundance: .
d_gene: .
j_gene: TRBJ1-5
CDR3aa: CASSQGNRLPRSNQPQHF
CDR3nt: TGCGCCAGCAGCCAAGGGAATCGACTCCCTCGTAGCAATCAGCCCCAGCATTTT

v_gene: TRBV2
abundance: .
d_gene: TRBD2
j_gene: TRBJ2-3
CDR3aa: CASSDDSGGAGEQYF
CDR3nt: TGTGCCAGCAGTGACGACAGCGGGGGGGCCGGGGAGCAGTATTTT

v_gene: TRBV2
abundance: .
d_gene: .
j_gene: TRBJ1-5
CDR3aa: CASSLREGNQPQHF
CDR3nt: TGTGCCAGCAGCCTCAGGGAGGGCAATCAGCCCCAGCATTTT

v_gene: TRBV6-4
abundance: once
d_gene: .
j_gene: TRBJ2-3
CDR3aa: CASSDSGGAGDTQYF
CDR3nt: TGTGCCAGCAGTGACTCTGGGGGGGCCGGAGATACGCAGTATTTT

v_gene: TRBV19
abundance: .
d_gene: TRBD1
j_gene: TRBJ1-1
CDR3aa: CASSIGQGAFPNTEAFF
CDR3nt: TGTGCCAGTAGTATTGGACAGGGGGCCTTCCCGAACACTGAAGCTTTCTTT

v_gene: TRBV2
abundance: .
d_gene: TRBD1
j_gene: TRBJ2-2
CDR3aa: CASRRGQGNTGELFF
CDR3nt: TGTGCCAGCAGGAGGGGACAGGGGAATACCGGGGAGCTGTTTTTT

v_gene: TRBV5-4
abundance: .
d_gene: TRBD2
j_gene: TRBJ2-1
CDR3aa: CASSGTSGGPHFF
CDR3nt: TGTGCCAGCAGCGGGACTAGCGGGGGGCCCCATTTCTTC

v_gene: TRBV6-4
abundance: .
d_gene: .
j_gene: TRBJ1-1
CDR3aa: CASSQGTWNTEAFF
CDR3nt: TGTGCCAGCAGTCAGGGTACTTGGAACACTGAAGCTTTCTTT

v_gene: TRBV19
abundance: .
d_gene: TRBD2
j_gene: TRBJ2-7
CDR3aa: CASSWASGGNPYEQYF
CDR3nt: TGTGCCAGTAGTTGGGCTAGCGGGGGGAACCCCTACGAGCAGTACTTC

v_gene: TRBV13
abundance: once
d_gene: .
j_gene: TRBJ1-6
CDR3aa: CASSFFRGEGSPLHF
CDR3nt: TGTGCCAGCAGCTTTTTCCGGGGAGAGGGTTCACCCCTCCACTTT

v_gene: TRBV2
abundance: .
d_gene: .
j_gene: TRBJ2-2
CDR3aa: CASSEGGRGRELFF
CDR3nt: TGTGCCAGCAGTGAAGGAGGGAGAGGCCGGGAGCTGTTTTTT

v_gene: TRBV7-2
abundance: .
d_gene: TRBD1
j_gene: TRBJ2-7
CDR3aa: CASSWTGVNYEQYF
CDR3nt: TGTGCCAGCAGCTGGACAGGGGTGAACTACGAGCAGTACTTC

v_gene: TRBV5-1
abundance: .
d_gene: TRBD2
j_gene: TRBJ2-1
CDR3aa: CASSFILAVDEQFF
CDR3nt: TGCGCCAGCAGCTTCATCCTAGCGGTCGATGAGCAGTTCTTC

v_gene: TRBV11-1
abundance: .
d_gene: TRBD1
j_gene: TRBJ1-1
CDR3aa: CASSLPGQGPEAFF
CDR3nt: TGTGCCAGCAGCCTCCCTGGACAGGGTCCTGAAGCTTTCTTT

v_gene: TRBV27
abundance: .
d_gene: TRBD1
j_gene: TRBJ1-4
CDR3aa: CASSVGTGGLGEKLFF
CDR3nt: TGTGCCAGCAGTGTCGGGACAGGAGGGTTAGGTGAAAAACTGTTTTTT

v_gene: TRBV7-9
abundance: .
d_gene: .
j_gene: TRBJ2-2
CDR3aa: CASSETAQGELFF
CDR3nt: TGTGCCAGCAGCGAGACAGCCCAGGGGGAGCTGTTTTTT

v_gene: TRBV10-1
abundance: .
d_gene: TRBD2
j_gene: TRBJ2-7
CDR3aa: CASSDSLAGTYEQYF
CDR3nt: TGCGCCAGCAGCGACTCTCTAGCGGGGACGTACGAGCAGTACTTC

v_gene: TRBV5-1
abundance: .
d_gene: TRBD1
j_gene: TRBJ1-6
CDR3aa: CASSLEGQGSPLHF
CDR3nt: TGCGCCAGCAGCTTGGAAGGACAGGGAAGTCCCCTCCACTTT

v_gene: TRBV2
abundance: .
d_gene: TRBD1
j_gene: TRBJ1-1
CDR3aa: CASSEGTGYLSEAFF
CDR3nt: TGTGCCAGCAGTGAAGGGACAGGGTACCTGTCTGAAGCTTTCTTT